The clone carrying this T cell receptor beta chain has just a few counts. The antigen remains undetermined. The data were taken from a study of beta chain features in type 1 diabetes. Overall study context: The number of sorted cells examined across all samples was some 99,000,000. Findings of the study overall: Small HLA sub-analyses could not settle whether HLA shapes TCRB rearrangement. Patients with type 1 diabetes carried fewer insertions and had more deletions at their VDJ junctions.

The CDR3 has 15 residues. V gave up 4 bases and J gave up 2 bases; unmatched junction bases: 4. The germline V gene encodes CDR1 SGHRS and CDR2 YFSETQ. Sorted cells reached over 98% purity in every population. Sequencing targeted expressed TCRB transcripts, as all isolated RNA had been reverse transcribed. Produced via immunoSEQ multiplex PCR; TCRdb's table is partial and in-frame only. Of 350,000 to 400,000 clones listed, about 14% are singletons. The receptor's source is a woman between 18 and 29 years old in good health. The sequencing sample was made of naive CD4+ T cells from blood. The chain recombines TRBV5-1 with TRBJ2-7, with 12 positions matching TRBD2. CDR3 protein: CASSMLAGGPYEQYF. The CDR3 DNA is TGCGCCAGCAGCATGCTAGCGGGAGGGCCCTACGAGCAGTACTTC.